This T cell receptor beta chain was sequenced in a study of T cell repertoires in cytomegalovirus infection. Across the whole study: Public TCR beta signatures provided an indication of both CMV infection and a matching HLA type.

Via MiXCR, TCRdb re-called the reads, giving one row per CDR3 protein. This sample carries 100,000 or so distinct CDR3 sequences, roughly a quarter of them seen once, and the ten largest clones take more than 35%. The CDR3 is 17 residues long. Trimming removed 1 base from V and 5 bases from J; junction bases left unmatched: 13. CDR1 is SGHVS and CDR2 is FNYEAQ in the germline V gene. This clonotype has a count of ten or more. The sample was CD8+ T cells from PBMCs. This clonotype was obtained from a human donor in good health (CMV status not recorded). Some clones in this sample may be carry-over from other donors' samples. This chain joins TRBV7-6 and TRBJ1-1; 7 bases match TRBD1. The CDR3 spells CASSLEERGLGRTEAFF. Written as DNA, the CDR3 is TGTGCCAGCAGCTTAGAGGAAAGGGGGCTCGGGAGAACTGAAGCTTTCTTT.